These T cell receptor beta chains were read from a single sample in a study of identical twins. From the 5' RACE reads, TCRdb called clonotypes with MiXCR, one entry per CDR3 protein. Of fewer than 500,000 distinct CDR3 sequences listed, roughly an eighth are singletons. The sample was also linked to a second study, of yellow fever vaccine responses in identical twins.

The sequencing sample was made of CD4+ T cells sorted from blood. The source is a woman aged 18-29 years in good health. Both conserved end residues are part of each CDR3. The D gene is left open where the match is weak. Expanded clones get a size class; other rows say once, few or many, or leave the size out.

cdr3_length | d_call | j_call | clone_size | v_call | cdr3_aa | cdr3_nt
13 | NA | TRBJ2-7 | many | TRBV5-1 | CASSEPQTYEQYF | TGCGCCAGCAGCGAGCCTCAAACCTACGAGCAGTACTTC
15 | TRBD1 | TRBJ2-3 | few | TRBV5-1 | CASSTGQTFTDTQYF | TGCGCCAGCAGCACGGGACAGACCTTCACAGATACGCAGTATTTT
17 | NA | TRBJ2-5 | once | TRBV5-8 | CASTAGTRNPPQETQYF | TGTGCCAGCACCGCCGGGACACGGAATCCCCCTCAAGAGACCCAGTACTTC
15 | TRBD2 | TRBJ2-2 | NA | TRBV29-1 | CSAQGSGGRIGELFF | TGCAGCGCCCAGGGTAGCGGGGGAAGGATCGGGGAGCTGTTTTTT
13 | NA | TRBJ1-2 | few | TRBV27 | CASSFLDGYGYTF | TGTGCCAGCAGTTTCCTTGACGGATATGGCTACACCTTC
17 | TRBD2 | TRBJ2-1 | few | TRBV9 | CASSVASGLAGSNEQFF | TGTGCCAGCAGCGTAGCTTCGGGACTAGCGGGGTCCAATGAGCAGTTCTTC
15 | NA | TRBJ1-4 | NA | TRBV29-1 | CSVALTGPTNEKLFF | TGCAGCGTTGCCCTTACAGGGCCAACTAATGAAAAACTGTTTTTT
15 | TRBD2 | TRBJ2-1 | NA | TRBV9 | CASSVAASGWNEQFF | TGTGCCAGCAGCGTAGCGGCTAGCGGCTGGAATGAGCAGTTCTTC
16 | NA | TRBJ2-3 | NA | TRBV3-1 | CASRQTITALTDTQYF | TGTGCCAGCAGACAAACAATCACAGCTCTGACAGATACGCAGTATTTT
15 | NA | TRBJ2-7 | NA | TRBV7-9 | CARSPETLSRYEQYF | TGTGCCAGGAGCCCAGAGACATTGAGCCGTTACGAGCAGTACTTC
11 | NA | TRBJ2-1 | few | TRBV6-6 | CASSYQREQFF | TGTGCCAGCAGTTACCAGAGAGAGCAGTTCTTC
13 | TRBD1 | TRBJ2-5 | NA | TRBV29-1 | CSVPGQGGETQYF | TGCAGCGTTCCGGGACAGGGCGGCGAGACCCAGTACTTC
16 | TRBD2 | TRBJ2-1 | NA | TRBV20-1 | CSAFPSAGVPGWEQFF | TGCAGTGCTTTTCCCAGTGCGGGAGTGCCGGGTTGGGAGCAGTTCTTC
14 | NA | TRBJ2-4 | few | TRBV29-1 | CSVAGGIGKNIQYF | TGCAGCGTTGCCGGGGGCATAGGCAAAAACATTCAGTACTTC
15 | NA | TRBJ2-7 | NA | TRBV11-2 | CASSLVGRQTYEQYF | TGTGCCAGCAGCTTAGTAGGGCGGCAAACCTACGAGCAGTACTTC
10 | NA | TRBJ2-3 | NA | TRBV7-9 | CASTLDTQYF | TGTGCCAGCACTCTGGATACGCAGTATTTT
18 | TRBD2 | TRBJ2-7 | NA | TRBV19 | CASSTVLAGAAPGYEQYF | TGTGCCAGTAGTACCGTACTAGCGGGGGCCGCACCGGGGTACGAGCAGTACTTC
14 | NA | TRBJ2-5 | few | TRBV7-2 | CASSMTPAQETQYF | TGTGCCAGCAGCATGACCCCGGCGCAAGAGACCCAGTACTTC
17 | NA | TRBJ2-1 | few | TRBV9 | CASSVDLGSDIYNEQFF | TGTGCCAGCAGCGTAGATTTGGGGAGCGATATCTACAATGAGCAGTTCTTC
13 | TRBD1 | TRBJ2-5 | few | TRBV20-1 | CSFKKGQKETQYF | TGCAGCTTTAAGAAGGGACAGAAGGAGACCCAGTACTTC
19 | TRBD2 | TRBJ2-1 | NA | TRBV7-7 | CASSSRLAGGHSSYNEQFF | TGTGCTAGCAGCTCCAGACTAGCGGGGGGGCACAGCTCCTACAATGAGCAGTTCTTC
13 | NA | TRBJ2-3 | few | TRBV6-1 | CASSSSFKGTQYF | TGTGCCAGCAGCTCCAGCTTCAAGGGGACGCAGTATTTT
16 | NA | TRBJ1-2 | NA | TRBV3-1 | CASSQNSRGRNYGYTF | TGTGCCAGCAGCCAAAACAGCCGAGGGAGGAACTATGGCTACACCTTC
15 | NA | TRBJ2-7 | few | TRBV6-5 | CASSYSRLTHYEQYF | TGTGCCAGCAGTTACTCGAGACTGACTCACTACGAGCAGTACTTC
17 | NA | TRBJ2-7 | NA | TRBV4-3 | CASSQDARGLPSYEQYF | TGCGCCAGCAGCCAAGATGCCAGGGGACTCCCATCCTACGAGCAGTACTTC
15 | NA | TRBJ2-7 | few | TRBV11-2 | CASSSRVAGSYEQYF | TGTGCCAGCAGCTCCAGGGTAGCAGGTAGCTACGAGCAGTACTTC
13 | NA | TRBJ2-1 | few | TRBV6-2/TRBV6-3 | CASRRWEDNEQFF | TGTGCCAGCAGGAGATGGGAGGACAATGAGCAGTTCTTC
15 | TRBD1 | TRBJ2-3 | few | TRBV11-2 | CASSLTGGAGDTQYF | TGTGCCAGCAGCTTGACAGGGGGCGCAGGAGATACGCAGTATTTT
12 | NA | TRBJ2-2 | NA | TRBV6-2/TRBV6-3 | CAGHGGTGELFF | TGTGCTGGCCATGGGGGGACCGGGGAGCTGTTTTTT
14 | NA | TRBJ2-7 | NA | TRBV18 | CASSQSSKGHEQYF | TGTGCCAGCTCACAATCGTCCAAGGGGCACGAGCAGTACTTC
15 | NA | TRBJ2-1 | few | TRBV6-2/TRBV6-3 | CASRASTAPYNEQFF | TGTGCCAGCAGGGCCAGTACAGCCCCTTACAATGAGCAGTTCTTC
12 | NA | TRBJ1-2 | many | TRBV20-1 | CSWLIRRLGYTF | TGCAGCTGGTTAATCAGGAGGCTCGGCTACACCTTC
13 | NA | TRBJ2-7 | few | TRBV18 | CASSPNRGGEQYF | TGTGCCAGCTCACCTAACAGAGGGGGGGAGCAGTACTTC
12 | NA | TRBJ1-5 | few | TRBV20-1 | CSAPAALGPQHF | TGCAGTGCCCCGGCGGCTCTGGGGCCCCAGCATTTT
13 | TRBD2 | TRBJ2-7 | NA | TRBV20-1 | CSARGAGVYEQYF | TGCAGTGCTAGAGGAGCGGGGGTCTACGAGCAGTACTTC
16 | TRBD2 | TRBJ2-7 | NA | TRBV27 | CASSYKTQTSDYEQYF | TGTGCCAGCAGCTACAAGACACAGACTAGCGACTACGAGCAGTACTTC
14 | TRBD1 | TRBJ2-1 | NA | TRBV7-9 | CASGRGDRVNEQFF | TGTGCCAGCGGCCGAGGGGACAGGGTCAATGAGCAGTTCTTC